The entry below gives a single T cell receptor beta chain sequence along with its context. Its antigen remains unknown. This sample is part of a study of identical twins. Findings of the study overall: Cross-sectional statistical analysis, not tracking of the same donors, underpinned the conclusions. High-abundance cord blood beta clonotypes had fewer insertions; memory repertoires showed none.

CDR1 and CDR2 from the germline V gene are MGHDK and SYGVNS. Trimming at V came to 5 bases and at J to 5 bases, leaving 14 bases not matched to a gene. The CDR3 is made up of 17 amino acids. TCRdb redid the calling of the 5' RACE reads with MiXCR, one entry per CDR3 protein. The data show about 500,000 distinct CDR3 sequences, roughly an eighth seen once. This sample also appeared in a second study, on yellow fever vaccine responses in identical twins.

V gene TRBV25-1 combines with J gene TRBJ2-3, with 9 bases that match TRBD2. Sequencing was performed on CD4+ T cells sorted from blood. The TCR was taken from a young woman in good health. CDR3: CASSLIAAGGYGDTQYF. The CDR3 DNA sequence: TGTGCCAGCAGTCTAATCGCGGCGGGAGGGTATGGAGATACGCAGTATTTT. The full variable domain, completed using reference TRBV25-1 and TRBJ2-3, is EADIYQTPRYLVIGTGKKITLECSQTMGHDKMYWYQQDPGMELHLIHYSYGVNSTEKGDLSSESTVSRIRTEHFPLTLESARPSHTSQYLCASSLIAAGGYGDTQYFGPGTRLTVL.